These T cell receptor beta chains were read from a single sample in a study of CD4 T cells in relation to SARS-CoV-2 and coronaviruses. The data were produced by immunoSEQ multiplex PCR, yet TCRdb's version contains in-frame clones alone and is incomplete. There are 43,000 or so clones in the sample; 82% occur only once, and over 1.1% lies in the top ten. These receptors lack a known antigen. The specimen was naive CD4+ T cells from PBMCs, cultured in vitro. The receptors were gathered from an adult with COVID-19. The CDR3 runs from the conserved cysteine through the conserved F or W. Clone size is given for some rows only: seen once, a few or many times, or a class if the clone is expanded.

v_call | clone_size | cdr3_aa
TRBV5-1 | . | CASSRGQGSPEAFF
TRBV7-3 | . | CASSPGTSYGNEQFF
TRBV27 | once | CASSSLLGTSGEYEQYF
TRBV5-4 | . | CASSLGGDEQFF
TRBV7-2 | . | CASSLSQSSGNTIYF
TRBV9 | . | CASSVESYNEQFF
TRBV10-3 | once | CAISDRQGNEAFF
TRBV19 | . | CASSTTGIGSYEQYF
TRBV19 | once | CASSTQGRGASYEQYF
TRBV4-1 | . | CASSQVGVGGYTF
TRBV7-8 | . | CASSLAWAVTDTQYF
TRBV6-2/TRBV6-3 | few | CASSYEGISEAFF
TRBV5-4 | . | CASSRSGRDTDTQYF
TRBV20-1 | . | CSARHYEQYF
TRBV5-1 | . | CASSTRQGSYEQYF
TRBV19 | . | CASSTWDRRNEKLFF
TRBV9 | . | CASSVASGGSYEQYF
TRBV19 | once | CASSGLSGGTNTQYF
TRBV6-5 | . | CASDSVQSAKNIQYF
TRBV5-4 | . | CASVLADNEQFF
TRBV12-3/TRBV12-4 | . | CASSRGGEQYF
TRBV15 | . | CATSRLLRTRSFGELFF
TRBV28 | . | CASTEAGGSNYGYTF
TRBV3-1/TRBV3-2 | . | CASSQLIGELFF
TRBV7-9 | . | CASSLGLWGAEGANVLTF
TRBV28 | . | CASQTSGIVNEQFF
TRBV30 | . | CAWSFGAGDVYEQYF
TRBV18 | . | CASSSAGTVAYEQYF
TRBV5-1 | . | CASSSRTGGVGAGELFF
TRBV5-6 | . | CASSLMRLARGYTF
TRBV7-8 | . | CASSSLTEIKQYF
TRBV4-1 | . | CASSSLTGGNIQYF
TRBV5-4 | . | CASSHKRESEDTQYF
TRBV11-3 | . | CASSLGSSGDNEQFF
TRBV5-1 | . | CASSSTRGKSYNEQFF
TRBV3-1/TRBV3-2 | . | CASSLRQGKNIQYF
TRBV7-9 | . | CASSLGLPAGTSKYF
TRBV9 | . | CASSRRQVVDTQYF